A single sample is the source of the 18 T cell receptor beta chains below, sequenced in a study of T cell therapy after organ transplantation. These receptors are not linked to any known antigen. Assay used: immunoSEQ multiplex PCR; TCRdb lists only in-frame clones, some missing. The sample records tens of thousands of clones, about 95% being singletons. Sequences were derived from CD8+ T cells from blood, sampled before autologous CMV-specific T cell therapy. Source of these receptors: a human patient who had received a solid organ transplant and had CMV disease.

This clone has only one observation. The chain carries TRBV5-6 and TRBJ1-2, with D unclear. The CDR3 has 15 amino acids. V was shortened by 4 bases and J by 8 bases, with 21 bases between the two germline ends. The germline V gene encodes CDR1 SGHDT and CDR2 YYEEEE. The CDR3 region has the DNA TGTGCCAGCAGCCGGACCGACACAACACCCGAAGGCTACACCTTC. Residues: CASSRTDTTPEGYTF.

This chain links TRBV13 with TRBJ2-5, with D possibly TRBD2 on 6 matching bases. Germline lookup yields CDR1 PRHDT and CDR2 FYEKMQ (reference sequence). Deletions cut 4 bases from V and 5 bases from J, with 14 bases between. The CDR3 is 14 residues long. The CDR3 spells CASSYPSGGETQYF. For the CDR3, the DNA is TGTGCCAGCAGCTACCCGTCAGGAGGGGAGACCCAGTACTTC.

The rearrangement links TRBV27 to TRBJ1-1, with 11 positions matching TRBD1. The J segment lost 2 bases and the V segment lost 3 bases, leaving 5 bases of the junction unmatched. The CDR3 has 16 residues. Germline V lookup: CDR1 MNHEY, CDR2 SMNVEV (reference sequence). In DNA, the CDR3 is TGTGCCAGCAGTTTGCGGACAGGGGGCTTTAACACTGAAGCTTTCTTT. It is translated as CASSLRTGGFNTEAFF.

This clone has just a few counts. The chain couples TRBV13 to TRBJ1-2; possibly TRBD1 for D (5 bases). The CDR3 has 17 residues. Per germline, CDR1 PRHDT and CDR2 FYEKMQ (reference sequence). The V gene lost 8 bases and the J gene lost 0 bases, with 22 bases spanning the gap. The CDR3 reads CASSGGLSELSNYGYTF. For the CDR3, the DNA is TGTGCCAGCTCCGGGGGACTTTCCGAGTTATCTAACTATGGCTACACCTTC.

This rearrangement joins TRBV10-3 to TRBJ2-7; 8 nucleotides line up with TRBD2. After removal of 11 bases from V and 0 bases from J, the junction contained 6 bases not matched to a gene. This CDR3 has 13 amino acids. Per the germline V gene, CDR1 is ENHRY and CDR2 is SYGVKD. The CDR3 DNA is TGTGCCTCCGGGGGGGACCCCTCCTACGAGCAGTACTTC. It codes for CASGGDPSYEQYF.

The CDR3 coding sequence is TGTGCCAGCAGCTTGGGTAATGAAAAACTGTTTTTT. Its protein is CASSLGNEKLFF. The chain combines TRBV5-6 with TRBJ1-4; D remains unclear. Germline values: CDR1 SGHDT, CDR2 YYEEEE. The CDR3 spans 12 residues. V lost 0 bases to trimming and J lost 4 bases, with 1 base between them. The full variable domain, in which reference TRBV5-6 and TRBJ1-4 provide the parts outside the CDR3, is DAGVTQSPTHLIKTRGQQVTLRCSPKSGHDTVSWYQQALGQGPQFIFQYYEEEERQRGNFPDRFSGHQFPNYSSELNVNALLLGDSALYLCASSLGNEKLFFGSGTQLSVL.

The chain carries TRBV5-6 and TRBJ2-1; TRBD1 aligns across 7 bases. V shed 1 base, J shed 3 bases, and the junction held 1 base outside the gene matches. The V gene's germline CDR1 is SGHDT and CDR2 YYEEEE. The CDR3 totals 14 residues. The CDR3 loop reads CASSLRDSYNEQFF. The CDR3 DNA is TGTGCCAGCAGCTTGCGGGACAGCTACAATGAGCAGTTCTTC.

V is TRBV5-6 and J is TRBJ2-7; the D is unclear. This CDR3 region has 12 residues. V was shortened by 4 bases and J by 0 bases, with 5 bases between the two germline ends. From germline, CDR1 is SGHDT and CDR2 YYEEEE. CDR3 sequence: CASSPGSYEQYF. DNA of the CDR3: TGTGCCAGCAGCCCCGGCTCCTACGAGCAGTACTTC.

This chain joins TRBV30 and TRBJ1-3; D is uncertain. V lost 0 bases and J 0 bases, leaving 6 bases between the germline ends. CDR3 length: 14 amino acids. Looked up from germline, CDR1 is GTSNPN and CDR2 is SVGIG (reference sequence). CDR3: CAWSVLSSGNTIYF. As DNA, the CDR3 is TGTGCCTGGAGTGTACTCAGCTCTGGAAACACCATATATTTT.

This chain uses TRBV4-3 with TRBJ1-2; tentatively, D is TRBD1 (5 bases). This CDR3 comprises 15 residues. Trimming removed 0 bases at V and 4 bases at J, with 12 bases between. Germline V CDR1 and CDR2: LGHNA, YSLEER. CDR3 sequence reads: CASSQDRQLGYGYTF. DNA for the CDR3: TGCGCCAGCAGCCAAGACCGACAGCTCGGCTATGGCTACACCTTC.

The J gene is TRBJ1-6, the V gene TRBV11-2, with D hard to call. V was cut by 4 bases and J by 11 bases, with 6 bases left in between. From germline, CDR1 is SGHAT and CDR2 FQNNGV. This CDR3 region has 11 residues. Here the CDR3 reads CASSSQPPLHF. CDR3 nucleotide sequence: TGTGCCAGCAGCTCCCAGCCACCCCTCCACTTT.

This clone was counted only a few times. This rearrangement joins TRBV7-9 to TRBJ1-1; D is ambiguous. Germline lookup yields CDR1 SEHNR and CDR2 FQNEAQ (reference sequence). CDR3 length: 13 residues. Trimming left V 3 bases short and J 7 bases short, with 12 bases between. CDR3 region: CASSFLGRSEAFF. The CDR3 DNA is TGTGCCAGCAGCTTCCTAGGACGGAGTGAAGCTTTCTTT.

The CDR3 sequence: CASSLGVSSSYEQYF. Written as DNA, the CDR3 is TGTGCCAGCAGCTTAGGAGTAAGCAGCTCCTACGAGCAGTACTTC. The chain joins TRBV7-9 to TRBJ2-7, with D unclear. Germline V gives CDR1 SEHNR, CDR2 FQNEAQ (reference sequence). The V end was cut by 1 base, the J end by 0 bases, with 10 bases between. CDR3 length: 15 residues.

This clone is a singleton in its sample. The rearrangement joins TRBV7-6 to TRBJ2-1, with 7 nucleotides matching TRBD2. V was clipped by 0 bases and J by 7 bases; unmatched bases: 6. Germline V gene sequence: CDR1 SGHVS, CDR2 FNYEAQ. The CDR3 length is 15 residues. CDR3 protein: CASSLAGGPGNEQFF. Written as DNA, the CDR3 is TGTGCCAGCAGCTTAGCGGGAGGGCCGGGAAATGAGCAGTTCTTC.

This clone showed up just once. Other DNA sequences of this sample code for an identical CDR3. The chain uses TRBV5-4 and TRBJ2-7; TRBD2 is a possible D gene (5 bases). V shed 0 bases and J shed 1 base, with 8 bases lying between them. CDR3 size: 14 residues. Looked up from germline, CDR1 is SGHNT and CDR2 is YYREEE (reference sequence). In DNA, the CDR3 is TGTGCCAGCAGCTTGGGTCGGGGTTCCTACGAGCAGTACTTC. Its translation: CASSLGRGSYEQYF.

V usage is TRBV7-6 and J usage is TRBJ2-7; no firm D call. This CDR3 is 12 amino acids long. Germline V CDR1 and CDR2: SGHVS, FNYEAQ. V lost 2 bases and J 6 bases, leaving 8 bases between the germline ends. Here the CDR3 reads CASSLSVAEQYF. CDR3 bases: TGTGCCAGCAGCTTATCGGTTGCCGAGCAGTACTTC.

The genes are TRBV2 and TRBJ2-7, with 7 bases identical to TRBD2. Germline loops: CDR1 SNHLY, CDR2 FYNNEI. The V and J ends lost 7 bases and 5 bases, in that order; junction bases with no gene match: 14. The CDR3 runs to 15 residues. The DNA for the CDR3 is TGTGCCAGCAATGGGGGAGGGCCCTTTTCTAACGAGCAGTACTTC. Protein product: CASNGGGPFSNEQYF.

The rearrangement joins TRBV30 to TRBJ2-7, with D possibly matching TRBD1 (6 bases). V was pared by 2 bases and J by 3 bases, with 20 bases between. The CDR3 loop spans 16 amino acids. In germline, CDR1 is GTSNPN, CDR2 SVGIG (reference sequence). The CDR3 sequence: CAWSPLGQYRDYEQYF. Here the CDR3 DNA reads TGTGCCTGGAGTCCGCTTGGACAGTACCGGGACTACGAGCAGTACTTC.